What follows are 31 T cell receptor beta chains derived from one specimen sequenced in a study of cytomegalovirus exposure and HLA in healthy donors. PCR amplification relied on 60 Vbeta primers (plus 13 Jbeta primers). This table comes from immunoSEQ multiplex PCR, and its TCRdb copy is limited to in-frame clones, with some not included. This table holds around 170,000 clones, approximately 85% found once. The source material was PBMCs. All receptors come from a woman under 30 in good health and CMV-seronegative.

The chain carries TRBV5-8 and TRBJ2-3; no reliable D call. The CDR3 is 14 amino acids. Germline V lookup: CDR1 SGHTS, CDR2 YDEGEE. The V and J ends lost 1 base and 4 bases respectively, with 10 bases between them. The CDR3 DNA is TGTGCCAGCAGCTTGTCCATCAATCCAGATACGCAGTATTTT. As protein: CASSLSINPDTQYF.

Notes on this clone: This sample includes further DNA sequences coding for the same CDR3. This chain connects TRBV18 to TRBJ1-4; TRBD1 agrees at 10 bases. CDR3 size: 15 residues. Germline values: CDR1 KGHSH, CDR2 LQKENI. J was trimmed by 5 bases and V by 6 bases; bases with no gene match: 6. CDR3 amino acids: CASSPPGQGNEKLFF. The CDR3 DNA reads as TGTGCCAGCTCCCCTCCGGGACAGGGGAATGAAAAACTGTTTTTT.

This clone was counted only a few times. Other DNA sequences of this sample code for an identical CDR3. V usage is TRBV27 and J usage is TRBJ2-1, with 7 bases matching TRBD2. Looked up from germline, CDR1 is MNHEY and CDR2 is SMNVEV (reference sequence). This CDR3 comprises 15 residues. The V and J ends lost 1 base and 7 bases, in that order; junction bases with no gene match: 7. The CDR3 DNA is TGTGCCAGCAGTTTATTGGCGGGAGCGGGGAATGAGCAGTTCTTC. It encodes CASSLLAGAGNEQFF.

This chain joins TRBV11-2 and TRBJ1-1; D is undetermined. V was shortened by 2 bases and J by 9 bases, with 7 bases between the two germline ends. The CDR3 loop spans 11 amino acids. Germline CDR1 is SGHAT and CDR2 is FQNNGV. The CDR3 nucleotides are TGTGCCAGCAGCTTAATTTCTCAAGCTTTCTTT. This codes for CASSLISQAFF.

This clone showed up just a few times. The chain is built from TRBV30 and TRBJ2-5; 8 bases are a match to TRBD1. J lost 5 bases, V lost 3 bases, and 8 bases had no gene match. The CDR3 totals 14 residues. The germline V gene has CDR1 GTSNPN and CDR2 SVGIG (reference sequence). CDR3 residues: CAWRESTGAETQYF. CDR3 DNA: TGTGCCTGGAGGGAGTCGACAGGGGCGGAGACCCAGTACTTC.

A single count supports this clone. The V call is TRBV29-1, the J call TRBJ1-5; a possible D gene is TRBD1 (6 bases). Germline V lookup: CDR1 SQVTM, CDR2 ANQGSEA. This CDR3 region has 14 residues. V lost 1 base and J lost 4, with 11 bases in between. In nucleotides, the CDR3 is TGCAGCGTTGAAGGGGGGGGGCCGAATCAGCCCCAGCATTTT. Protein sequence: CSVEGGGPNQPQHF.

The chain uses TRBV7-8 and TRBJ1-2, with D tentatively TRBD1 (6 bases). V lost 5 bases and J 7 bases, leaving 20 bases between the germline ends. This CDR3 spans 15 amino acids. Germline V gene lookup returns CDR1 SGHVS and CDR2 FQNEAQ. As DNA, the CDR3 is TGTGCCAGCAGCCTTACCGGACAGACAACTATTGGCTACACCTTC. This codes for CASSLTGQTTIGYTF.

This chain joins TRBV30 and TRBJ1-2; D is unclear. In germline, CDR1 is GTSNPN, CDR2 SVGIG (reference sequence). The V end was cut by 5 bases, the J end by 0 bases, with 13 bases between. The CDR3 contains 14 residues. The CDR3 coding sequence is TGTGCCTGGGTGAGGTATGGCGCTAACTATGGCTACACCTTC. Translation: CAWVRYGANYGYTF.

The CDR3, as DNA: TGTGCCAGCAGCTTAGGCAGGGAAAGGGGCTACACCTTC. Its protein is CASSLGRERGYTF. This sequence joins TRBV13 and TRBJ1-2, with D possibly matching TRBD1 (5 bases). Per the germline V gene, CDR1 is PRHDT and CDR2 is FYEKMQ (reference sequence). This CDR3 region has 13 residues. With 0 bases removed from V and 8 bases from J, the gap between germline ends came to 10 bases.

The chain uses TRBV4-2 and TRBJ2-2; TRBD1 is a possible D gene (5 bases). The CDR3 extends over 16 amino acids. The germline V gene has CDR1 LGHNA and CDR2 YNFKEQ. V gave up 0 bases and J gave up 1 base, with 9 bases separating them. The CDR3 protein is CASSQEGRRNTGELFF. In nucleotides, the CDR3 is TGTGCCAGCAGCCAAGAGGGGCGGAGGAACACCGGGGAGCTGTTTTTT.

J is TRBJ1-2 and V is TRBV5-8, with 9 bases aligning to TRBD1. Germline V gene data show CDR1 as SGHTS and CDR2 as YDEGEE. Losses at the gene ends were 1 base for V and 12 bases for J; bases not matched to a gene: 4. The CDR3 has 12 residues. The CDR3 DNA is TGTGCCAGCAGCTTGTGGGACAGGGACCACACCTTC. Protein: CASSLWDRDHTF. The complete variable domain, with remaining parts taken from reference TRBV5-8 and TRBJ1-2, reads EAGVTQSPTHLIKTRGQQATLRCSPISGHTSVYWYQQALGLGLQFLLWYDEGEERNRGNFPPRFSGRQFPNYSSELNVNALELEDSALYLCASSLWDRDHTFGSGTRLTVV.

The V and J genes are TRBV7-9 and TRBJ2-1; 8 bases map to TRBD2. The CDR3 totals 17 residues. The V and J ends lost 1 base and 6 bases, in that order; junction bases with no gene match: 11. Germline CDR1 and CDR2: SEHNR and FQNEAQ (reference sequence). CDR3 amino acids: CASSLDSFSGVFNEQFF. The CDR3 DNA sequence: TGTGCCAGCAGCTTAGATAGTTTTAGCGGGGTTTTCAATGAGCAGTTCTTC.

The J gene is TRBJ1-2, the V gene TRBV27, with D perhaps matching TRBD1 (5 bases). The V end lost 6 bases, the J end lost 4 bases, and 15 bases lay between the germline ends. Germline lookup yields CDR1 MNHEY and CDR2 SMNVEV (reference sequence). The CDR3 totals 14 residues. The CDR3 sequence: CASSIGGGSYGYTF. Written as DNA, the CDR3 is TGTGCCAGCAGCATCGGGGGGGGGTCCTATGGCTACACCTTC.

The rearrangement links TRBV11-2 to TRBJ1-2; D is ambiguous. Deletions cut 0 bases from V and 4 bases from J, with 9 bases between. CDR1 is SGHAT, CDR2 FQNNGV, per germline. The CDR3 contains 14 residues. CDR3 amino acids: CASSLDYGSYGYTF. DNA of the CDR3: TGTGCCAGCAGCTTAGATTACGGGAGCTATGGCTACACCTTC.

The genes are TRBV19 and TRBJ2-3; D call uncertain. CDR1 is LNHDA, CDR2 SQIVND, per germline (reference sequence). The CDR3 contains 16 residues. Trimming shortened V by 0 bases and J by 0 bases, and 10 bases separated the two germline ends. The CDR3 spells CASSIDGLASTDTQYF. The CDR3 nucleotides read TGTGCCAGTAGTATAGACGGCTTAGCTAGCACAGATACGCAGTATTTT.

The V gene is TRBV4-1, the J gene TRBJ2-7, with 10 bases fitting TRBD1. The V segment lost 4 bases and the J segment 5 bases; nucleotides outside the gene matches: 8. Germline CDR1 and CDR2: MGHRA and YSYEKL. This CDR3 comprises 15 residues. The CDR3 sequence is CASSPGGTGAHEQYF. In DNA, the CDR3 is TGCGCCAGCAGCCCAGGGGGGACAGGGGCCCACGAGCAGTACTTC.

This clone was recorded only once. The chain combines TRBV15 with TRBJ2-7; D may be TRBD2 (6 bases). V was trimmed by 3 bases and J by 6 bases, leaving 12 bases between them. Germline assignment: CDR1 LNHNV and CDR2 YYDKDF (reference sequence). This CDR3 is 13 amino acids long. The CDR3 spells CATSSPRGGEQYF. In DNA form, the CDR3 reads TGTGCCACCAGCAGCCCGAGGGGAGGCGAGCAGTACTTC.

The chain joins TRBV7-8 to TRBJ1-6; 7 bases fit TRBD1. Looked up from germline, CDR1 is SGHVS and CDR2 is FQNEAQ. The junction had 4 bases not matched to a gene; V was cut back by 5 bases and J by 6 bases. CDR3 size: 14 residues. Written as DNA, the CDR3 is TGTGCCAGCAGCCCGGGACAGATTAATTCACCCCTCCACTTT. Amino acids: CASSPGQINSPLHF.

The chain's CDR3 is CASSLSGSSGNTIYF. In DNA, the CDR3 is TGTGCCAGCAGCTTAAGCGGCAGCTCTGGAAACACCATATATTTT. The chain recombines TRBV7-3 with TRBJ1-3; D unclear. Germline V gene lookup returns CDR1 SGHTA and CDR2 FQGTGA. This CDR3 is built from 15 residues. The V end was cut by 1 base, the J end by 0 bases, with 7 bases between. Looking up the rest from reference TRBV7-3 and TRBJ1-3 gives the full variable domain: GAGVSQTPSNKVTEKGKYVELRCDPISGHTALYWYRQSLGQGPEFLIYFQGTGAADDSGLPNDRFFAVRPEGSVSTLKIQRTERGDSAVYLCASSLSGSSGNTIYFGEGSWLTVV.

This chain links TRBV28 with TRBJ2-5; maybe TRBD2 (7 bases). The CDR3 is made up of 13 amino acids. Trimming shortened V by 7 bases and J by 4 bases, and 13 bases separated the two germline ends. Germline V gene sequence: CDR1 MDHEN, CDR2 SYDVKM. DNA for the CDR3: TGTGCCAGCACCGAAGGGGGGGGAGAGACCCAGTACTTC. Amino acid sequence: CASTEGGGETQYF.

The chain recombines TRBV7-9 with TRBJ2-5, with TRBD2 matching 16 bases. Germline assignment: CDR1 SEHNR and CDR2 FQNEAQ (reference sequence). The CDR3 covers 17 residues. After removal of 7 bases from V and 3 bases from J, the junction contained 8 bases not matched to a gene. DNA of the CDR3: TGTGCCAGCATCATCAACGGGACTAGCGGGGGGGAAGAGACCCAGTACTTC. Translation gives CASIINGTSGGEETQYF.

V gene TRBV6-1 combines with J gene TRBJ2-1; TRBD2 matches at 10 bases. Trimming cost V 10 bases and J 4 bases; bases outside gene matches: 10. This CDR3 region has 15 residues. The germline V gene encodes CDR1 MNHNS and CDR2 SASEGT. CDR3 DNA sequence: TGTGCCACCACTAGCGGGACGCTGGGGTACAATGAGCAGTTCTTC. Translated, it gives CATTSGTLGYNEQFF.

The rearrangement links TRBV28 to TRBJ1-5; 9 bases agree with TRBD1. CDR3 length equals 12 residues. The J segment lost 9 bases and the V segment lost 8 bases, leaving 5 bases of the junction unmatched. Germline values: CDR1 MDHEN, CDR2 SYDVKM. Here the CDR3 DNA reads TGTGCCAGCGGGGACAGGGTACGGCCCCAGCATTTT. Its protein is CASGDRVRPQHF.

This rearrangement joins TRBV18 to TRBJ1-5; D is uncertain. V was trimmed by 2 bases and J by 4 bases, leaving 9 bases between them. Germline V gene data show CDR1 as KGHSH and CDR2 as LQKENI. The CDR3 extends over 14 amino acids. CDR3 nucleotides: TGTGCCAGCTCACCAGCGGCAGAGAATCAGCCCCAGCATTTT. It specifies CASSPAAENQPQHF.

The V and J genes are TRBV27 and TRBJ1-2; 9 bases agree with TRBD1. This CDR3 contains 15 residues. Germline V gene lookup returns CDR1 MNHEY and CDR2 SMNVEV (reference sequence). V dropped 3 bases and J dropped 7; count of bases not matched to a gene: 9. For the CDR3, the DNA is TGTGCCAGCAGTTTCGCTTTTGGGACAGGGTCTGGCTACACCTTC. Encoded protein: CASSFAFGTGSGYTF.

The chain has TRBV9 and TRBJ1-2; D gene uncertain. Trimming left V 4 bases short and J 0 bases short, with 10 bases between. The CDR3 totals 14 residues. Per the germline V gene, CDR1 is SGDLS and CDR2 is YYNGEE. The chain's CDR3 is CASSRTGANYGYTF. The CDR3 coding sequence is TGTGCCAGCAGCAGAACGGGAGCTAACTATGGCTACACCTTC. Full variable domain (remainder filled in from reference TRBV9 and TRBJ1-2): DSGVTQTPKHLITATGQRVTLRCSPRSGDLSVYWYQQSLDQGLQFLIQYYNGEERAKGNILERFSAQQFPDLHSELNLSSLELGDSALYFCASSRTGANYGYTFGSGTRLTVV.

The chain links TRBV5-1 to TRBJ2-5; possibly TRBD1 for D (5 bases). The germline V gene has CDR1 SGHRS and CDR2 YFSETQ. CDR3 length equals 14 residues. The V end was cut by 4 bases, the J end by 3 bases, with 13 bases between. In DNA form, the CDR3 reads TGCGCCAGCAGCCGATCAGGGTGGGAAGAGACCCAGTACTTC. Amino acids: CASSRSGWEETQYF.

The V call is TRBV14, the J call TRBJ1-2, with unresolved D. Germline V gives CDR1 SGHDN, CDR2 FVKESK. This CDR3 comprises 15 residues. V was pared by 1 base and J by 1 base, with 10 bases between. CDR3 sequence: CASSQVGQDNYGYTF. CDR3 in DNA: TGTGCCAGCAGCCAAGTAGGCCAGGATAACTATGGCTACACCTTC.

The chain has TRBV27 and TRBJ1-1; no clear D gene. The CDR3 extends over 16 amino acids. CDR1 is MNHEY and CDR2 is SMNVEV in the germline V gene (reference sequence). Trimming took off 2 bases at V and 0 bases at J, with 13 bases between the two ends. CDR3 amino acids: CASSLTVWAMNTEAFF. The CDR3 DNA reads TGTGCCAGCAGTTTAACTGTTTGGGCCATGAACACTGAAGCTTTCTTT.

The CDR3 loop reads CASSFRTGVWGGYTF. As DNA, the CDR3 is TGTGCCAGCAGTTTTAGGACAGGGGTTTGGGGCGGCTACACCTTC. The chain carries TRBV28 and TRBJ1-2, with 9 nucleotides matching TRBD1. The V and J ends lost 3 bases and 8 bases, in that order; junction bases with no gene match: 10. The CDR3 is 15 residues long. Germline assignment: CDR1 MDHEN and CDR2 SYDVKM.

This chain uses TRBV5-1 with TRBJ2-5, with TRBD2 matching 7 bases. Germline CDR1 and CDR2: SGHRS and YFSETQ. With V trimmed by 4 bases and J by 5 bases, 8 bases remained unmatched. This CDR3 comprises 14 residues. This chain's CDR3 is CASSATWRGETQYF. The CDR3 bases are TGCGCCAGCAGCGCAACGTGGCGGGGGGAGACCCAGTACTTC.